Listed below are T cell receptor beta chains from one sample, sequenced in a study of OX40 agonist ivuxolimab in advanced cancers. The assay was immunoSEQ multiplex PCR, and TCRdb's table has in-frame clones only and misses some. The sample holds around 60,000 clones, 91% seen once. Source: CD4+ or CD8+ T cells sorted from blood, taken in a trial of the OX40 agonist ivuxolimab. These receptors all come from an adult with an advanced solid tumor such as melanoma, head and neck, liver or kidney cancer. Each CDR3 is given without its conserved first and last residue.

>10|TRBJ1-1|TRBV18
ASSQGEGEAF
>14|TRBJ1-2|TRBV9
ASSARLGQLNYGYT
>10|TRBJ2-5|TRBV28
ASRLSDGTQY
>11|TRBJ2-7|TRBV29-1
SVRVPSFSEQY
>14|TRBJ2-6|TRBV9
ASSPIEFSGANVLT
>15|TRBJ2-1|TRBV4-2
ASSQDSSTSGVNEQF
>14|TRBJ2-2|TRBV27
ASRFVGGRGTGELF
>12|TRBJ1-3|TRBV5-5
ASSADQGANTIY
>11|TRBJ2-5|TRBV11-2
ASSRDRGETQY
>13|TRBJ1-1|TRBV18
ASSPPNRGFTEAF